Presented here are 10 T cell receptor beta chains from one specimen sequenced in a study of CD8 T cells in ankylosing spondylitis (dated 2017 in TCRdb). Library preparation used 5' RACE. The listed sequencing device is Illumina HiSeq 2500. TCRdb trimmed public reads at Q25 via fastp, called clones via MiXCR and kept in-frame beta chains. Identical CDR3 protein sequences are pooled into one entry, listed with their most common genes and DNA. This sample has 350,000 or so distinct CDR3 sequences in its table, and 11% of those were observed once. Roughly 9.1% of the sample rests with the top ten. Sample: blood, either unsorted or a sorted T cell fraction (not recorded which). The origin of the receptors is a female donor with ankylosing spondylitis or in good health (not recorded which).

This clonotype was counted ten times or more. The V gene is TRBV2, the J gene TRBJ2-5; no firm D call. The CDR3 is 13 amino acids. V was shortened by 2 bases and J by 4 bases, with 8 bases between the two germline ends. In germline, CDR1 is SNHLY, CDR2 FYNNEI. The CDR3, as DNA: TGTGCCAGCAGTGAATGGCGGCGAGAGACCCAGTACTTC. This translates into CASSEWRRETQYF.

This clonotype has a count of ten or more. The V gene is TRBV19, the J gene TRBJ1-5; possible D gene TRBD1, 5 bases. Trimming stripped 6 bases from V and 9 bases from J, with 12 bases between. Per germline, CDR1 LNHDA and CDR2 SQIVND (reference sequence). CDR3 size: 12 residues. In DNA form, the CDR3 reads TGTGCCAGTAGCCCCCGCAGGGTGCCCCAGCATTTT. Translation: CASSPRRVPQHF.

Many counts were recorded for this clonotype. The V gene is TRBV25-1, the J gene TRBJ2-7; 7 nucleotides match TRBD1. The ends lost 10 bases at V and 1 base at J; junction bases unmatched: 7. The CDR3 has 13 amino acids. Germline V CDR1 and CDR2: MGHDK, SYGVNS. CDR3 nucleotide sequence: TGTGCCACTAGGGACAGCCATTCCTACGAGCAGTACTTC. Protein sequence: CATRDSHSYEQYF.

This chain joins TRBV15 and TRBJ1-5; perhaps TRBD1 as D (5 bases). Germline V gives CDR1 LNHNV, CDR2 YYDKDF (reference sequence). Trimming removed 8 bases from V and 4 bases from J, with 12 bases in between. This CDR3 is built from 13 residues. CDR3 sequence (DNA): TGTGCCACCGCATCGGGGGGGAATCAGCCCCAGCATTTT. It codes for CATASGGNQPQHF. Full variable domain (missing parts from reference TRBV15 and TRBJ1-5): DAMVIQNPRYQVTQFGKPVTLSCSQTLNHNVMYWYQQKSSQAPKLLFHYYDKDFNNEADTPDNFQSRRPNTSFCFLDIRSPGLGDTAMYLCATASGGNQPQHFGDGTRLSIL.

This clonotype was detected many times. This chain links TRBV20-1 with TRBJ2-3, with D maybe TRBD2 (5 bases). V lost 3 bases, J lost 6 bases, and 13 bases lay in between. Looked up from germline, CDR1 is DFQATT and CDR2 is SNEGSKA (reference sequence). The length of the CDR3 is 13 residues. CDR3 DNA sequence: TGCAGTGCTAGTCTTGGGAGTTCCGATACGCAGTATTTT. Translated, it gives CSASLGSSDTQYF.

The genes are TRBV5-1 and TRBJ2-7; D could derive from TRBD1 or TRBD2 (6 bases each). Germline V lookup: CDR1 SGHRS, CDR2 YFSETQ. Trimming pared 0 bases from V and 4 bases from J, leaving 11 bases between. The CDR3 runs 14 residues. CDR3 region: CASSLAEGGYEQYF. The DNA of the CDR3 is TGCGCCAGCAGCTTGGCCGAGGGGGGATACGAGCAGTACTTC. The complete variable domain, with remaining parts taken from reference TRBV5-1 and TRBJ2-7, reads KAGVTQTPRYLIKTRGQQVTLSCSPISGHRSVSWYQQTPGQGLQFLFEYFSETQRNKGNFPGRFSGRQFSNSRSEMNVSTLELGDSALYLCASSLAEGGYEQYFGPGTRLTVT.

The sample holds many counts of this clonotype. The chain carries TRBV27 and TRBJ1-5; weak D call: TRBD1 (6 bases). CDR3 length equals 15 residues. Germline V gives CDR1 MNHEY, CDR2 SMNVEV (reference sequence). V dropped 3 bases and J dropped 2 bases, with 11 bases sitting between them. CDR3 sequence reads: CASSFGQGRNQPQHF. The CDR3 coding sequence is TGTGCCAGCAGTTTTGGGCAGGGGCGCAATCAGCCCCAGCATTTT.

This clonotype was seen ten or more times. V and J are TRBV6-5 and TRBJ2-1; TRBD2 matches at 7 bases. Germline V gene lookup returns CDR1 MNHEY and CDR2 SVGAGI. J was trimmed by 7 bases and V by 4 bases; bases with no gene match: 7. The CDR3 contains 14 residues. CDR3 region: CASSSRTRRNEQFF. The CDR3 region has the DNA TGTGCCAGCAGTTCTAGGACTAGGAGAAATGAGCAGTTCTTC.

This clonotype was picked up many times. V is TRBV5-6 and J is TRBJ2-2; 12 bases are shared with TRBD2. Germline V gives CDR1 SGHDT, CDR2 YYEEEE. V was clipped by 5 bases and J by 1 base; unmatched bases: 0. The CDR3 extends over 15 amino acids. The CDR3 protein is CASRTSGGNTGELFF. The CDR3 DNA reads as TGTGCCAGCAGGACTAGCGGGGGGAACACCGGGGAGCTGTTTTTT.

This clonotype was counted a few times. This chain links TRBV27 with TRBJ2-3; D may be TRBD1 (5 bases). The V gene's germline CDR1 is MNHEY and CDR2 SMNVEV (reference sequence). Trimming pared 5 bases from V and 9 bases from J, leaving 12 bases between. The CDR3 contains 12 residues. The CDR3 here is CASSPQGSTQYF. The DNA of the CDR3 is TGTGCCAGCAGTCCTCAGGGCTCGACGCAGTATTTT.